This entry concerns a single T cell receptor (beta chain). These data are taken from a study of glioma-infiltrating T cells. Germline loops: CDR1 MNHNS, CDR2 SASEGT. CDR3 size: 12 residues. Trimming took off 6 bases at V and 4 bases at J, with 9 bases between the two ends. TCR alpha and beta CDR3 regions were amplified from RNA using iRepertoire nested multiplex PCR. One entry per CDR3 protein results from TCRdb running MiXCR on the multiplex PCR reads. Seen here are some 100,000 distinct CDR3 sequences, 20% to 25% observed once, and the top ten hold roughly 30%. Sequenced sample: glioma tissue, nonneoplastic brain tissue, or PBMCs (not recorded which). The TCR was taken from a human donor with low-grade glioma or glioblastoma, undergoing nonglioma brain surgery, or in good health (not recorded which). The chain has TRBV6-1 and TRBJ1-1; D uncertain. The CDR3: CASSLMCTEAFF. The CDR3 coding sequence is TGTGCCAGCAGCCTGATGTGCACTGAAGCTTTCTTT.